What follows is one T cell receptor beta chain and its context. What it binds is unknown. A much larger clone lies a single base off, so this may be a read error. This specimen comes from a study of CD8+CD57+ T cells in acquired aplastic anemia. Findings and caveats of the study: The study found no significant CD8+ Simpson's diversity difference between patients and controls.

CDR1 SGHTA and CDR2 FQGNSA come from the germline V gene. The CDR3 is 15 residues long. Patients who underwent sequencing had shown CD8+CD57+ cell expansion by flow cytometry. Genomic DNA was employed as the template in profiling TCR beta VDJ and CDR3. Each CDR3 protein gets one entry after TCRdb re-called the reads with MiXCR. In the table there are about 240,000 distinct CDR3 sequences, approximately 45% of which are singletons. Sequences were obtained from sorted CD4+, CD8+, or CD8+CD57+ T cells (not recorded which) from PBMCs. The source of this sequence is a human donor with aplastic anemia. J is TRBJ1-5 and V is TRBV7-2, with D perhaps matching TRBD1 (5 bases). CDR3 sequence: CASGLGGDGNQPQHF. CDR3 DNA sequence: TGTGCCAGCGGCTTGGGAGGGGACGGCAATCAGCCCCAGCATTTT.